These T cell receptor beta chains were read from a single sample in a study of OX40 agonist ivuxolimab in advanced cancers. TCRdb's copy holds only in-frame clones and misses some; the assay was immunoSEQ multiplex PCR. The table lists approximately 69,000 clones, roughly 93% of them singletons. The material was CD4+ or CD8+ T cells sorted from blood, obtained in a trial of the OX40 agonist ivuxolimab. The receptors come from an adult with an advanced solid tumor such as melanoma, head and neck, liver or kidney cancer. CDR3s include the opening cysteine and the closing phenylalanine or tryptophan. The D gene is left open where the match is weak. Clone size appears in some rows only: once, few, many, or a class for an expanded clone.

D,V,size,J,DNA,CDR3
TRBD1,TRBV7-9,.,TRBJ1-5,TGTGCCAGCAGCTTAGAAGGACAGGTGCGCCAGCATTTT,CASSLEGQVRQHF
.,TRBV5-5,.,TRBJ1-4,TGTGCCAGCAGCTTGGAATTGTACGAGTGGCGGGGTAGTGAAAAACTGTTTTTT,CASSLELYEWRGSEKLFF
.,TRBV29-1,.,TRBJ2-5,TGCAGCGTTGCCAGGCAAGAGACCCAGTACTTC,CSVARQETQYF
.,TRBV28,.,TRBJ2-7,TGTGCCAGCAGTCCCCGTCCGGTCTACGAGCAGTACTTC,CASSPRPVYEQYF
.,TRBV28,.,TRBJ1-3,TGTGCCAGCAGTGGGGGGAGACCCTCTGGAAACACCATATATTTT,CASSGGRPSGNTIYF
TRBD2,TRBV27,.,TRBJ2-3,TGTGCCAGCAGTTTATCGGAAGCGGGGGGGGTGACAGATACGCAGTATTTT,CASSLSEAGGVTDTQYF
.,TRBV6-1,.,TRBJ2-7,TGTGCCAGCAGTTGGGCAGGGTCCTACGAGCAGTACTTC,CASSWAGSYEQYF
.,TRBV27,once,TRBJ2-1,TGTGCCAGCAGTTTATCAGGACCATACAATGAGCAGTTCTTC,CASSLSGPYNEQFF
TRBD2,TRBV29-1,.,TRBJ2-3,TGCAGCGTTGATCTACTAGCGGGGGGGAGAACAGATACGCAGTATTTT,CSVDLLAGGRTDTQYF
.,TRBV5-1,once,TRBJ1-1,TGCGCCAGCAGCTTCGGGGGCTACACTGAAGCTTTCTTT,CASSFGGYTEAFF
.,TRBV9,once,TRBJ1-3,TGTGCCAGCAGCGTAGGTGAAGCCTCTGGAAACACCATATATTTT,CASSVGEASGNTIYF
.,TRBV28,.,TRBJ1-2,TGTGCCAGCAGCCTCGGTAAAGTCTATGGCTACACCTTC,CASSLGKVYGYTF
.,TRBV30,once,TRBJ1-5,TGTGCCTGGAGTCCAGGGGATGGGCAGCCCCAGCATTTT,CAWSPGDGQPQHF
.,TRBV7-2,once,TRBJ1-3,TGTGCCAGCAGCTCTAGTTGGGTCTCTGGAAACACCATATATTTT,CASSSSWVSGNTIYF
.,TRBV9,.,TRBJ2-3,TGTGCCAGCAGCGGGGCATTTGGGGGCAGCACAGATACGCAGTATTTT,CASSGAFGGSTDTQYF
.,TRBV6-5,.,TRBJ2-7,TGTGCCAGCAGTGGTCAAGACTTCTCGTCCTACGAGCAGTACTTC,CASSGQDFSSYEQYF
.,TRBV6-6,.,TRBJ2-7,TGTGCCAGCAGTTACCTTAAGGGACCCCTCGAGGAGCAGTACTTC,CASSYLKGPLEEQYF
.,TRBV7-9,few,TRBJ1-1,TGTGCCAGCAGCTTAAGTGACACTGAAGCTTTCTTT,CASSLSDTEAFF
TRBD1,TRBV29-1,.,TRBJ1-1,TGCAGCGGCCTGGGACAGGGGAACACTGAAGCTTTCTTT,CSGLGQGNTEAFF
.,TRBV10-1,.,TRBJ2-2,TGCGCCAGCACTCCCGGGACCGGGGAGCTGTTTTTT,CASTPGTGELFF
.,TRBV5-1,.,TRBJ2-1,TGCGCCAGCAGCCCTACAGGGAGCTCCTACAATGAGCAGTTCTTC,CASSPTGSSYNEQFF
TRBD1,TRBV5-6,.,TRBJ2-5,TGTGCCAGCAGCCGGCTATCTGACAGGGCAGGGGAGACCCAGTACTTC,CASSRLSDRAGETQYF
TRBD1,TRBV29-1,.,TRBJ1-2,TGCAGCGTTGACCGGGGACAGGGGGCGAAAGGCTACACCTTC,CSVDRGQGAKGYTF
.,TRBV4-3,.,TRBJ1-1,TGCGCCAGCAGCCCTAAATGGGGGAATGAAGCTTTCTTT,CASSPKWGNEAFF
TRBD1,TRBV27,.,TRBJ1-2,TGTGCCAGCAGTTCCCTGAAGACAGGGAACCCCTATGGCTACACCTTC,CASSSLKTGNPYGYTF
.,TRBV19,.,TRBJ1-6,TGTGCCAGTAACCATGGTGGGGGCTCCTATAATTCACCCCTCCACTTT,CASNHGGGSYNSPLHF
TRBD2,TRBV29-1,once,TRBJ2-1,TGCAGCGCCGAAGTAGCGGGAGCTCTCTACAATGAGCAGTTCTTC,CSAEVAGALYNEQFF
TRBD1,TRBV28,.,TRBJ2-7,TGTGCCAGCAGTTCAAACCGGGACAGTTCTTACGAGCAGTACTTC,CASSSNRDSSYEQYF
.,TRBV19,.,TRBJ2-1,TGTGCCAGTAGCCAGGGGAATGAGCAGTTCTTC,CASSQGNEQFF
.,TRBV7-6,.,TRBJ2-7,TGTGCCAGCAGCTCCAACTACGAGCAGTACTTC,CASSSNYEQYF
TRBD2,TRBV5-8,.,TRBJ2-1,TGTGCCAGCAGCTTGTCTGGACTAGCGGGGGTTGGCTCCTACAATGAGCAGTTCTTC,CASSLSGLAGVGSYNEQFF
.,TRBV27,.,TRBJ2-1,TGTGCCAGCAGTTTACGGGCCAGGGGTTCAGAGCAGTTCTTC,CASSLRARGSEQFF
.,TRBV27,.,TRBJ1-6,TGTGCCAGCAGTTTTGGGGCAACTCCACCCCTCCACTTT,CASSFGATPPLHF
.,TRBV4-3,.,TRBJ2-1,TGCGCCAGCAGACTCAATGGCTACGACCTCTACAATGAGCAGTTCTTC,CASRLNGYDLYNEQFF
.,TRBV28,.,TRBJ1-1,TGTGCCAGCAGTTTCATATTGGGGAGGACTGAAGCTTTCTTT,CASSFILGRTEAFF
.,TRBV6-6,.,TRBJ2-3,TGTGCCAGCAGTTACCGCTTGCTAACCTCCACAGATACGCAGTATTTT,CASSYRLLTSTDTQYF
.,TRBV5-1,.,TRBJ1-1,TGCGCCAGCAGCTTAGCGAACACTGAAGCTTTCTTT,CASSLANTEAFF
TRBD2,TRBV19,.,TRBJ2-7,TGTGCCAGTAGTCCGGGACTAGCGGGAGGGGAGCAGTACTTC,CASSPGLAGGEQYF
TRBD1,TRBV10-3,.,TRBJ1-3,TGTGCCATCAGCCCCGACAGGGAGGGAAACACCATATATTTT,CAISPDREGNTIYF
.,TRBV5-1,.,TRBJ1-2,TGCGCCAGCAGCTTGGACTTTGTGGGGCCCCTCTATGGCTACACCTTC,CASSLDFVGPLYGYTF
.,TRBV28,few,TRBJ1-1,TGTGCCAGCATCGGGGCCCTTGAAGCTTTCTTT,CASIGALEAFF
TRBD2,TRBV28,.,TRBJ2-5,TGTGCCAGCAGTCCCTGGACTAGACGGGAGACCCAGTACTTC,CASSPWTRRETQYF
.,TRBV7-8,.,TRBJ2-2,TGTGCCAGCAGCTTATTGAGCCCCGGGGAGCTGTTTTTT,CASSLLSPGELFF
.,TRBV7-9,.,TRBJ2-4,TGTGCCAGCACTAACACCTCTAGGCTAGCCAAAAACATTCAGTACTTC,CASTNTSRLAKNIQYF
TRBD1,TRBV27,.,TRBJ1-2,TGTGCCAGCAGTCTCTACAGGGGCAACTATGGCTACACCTTC,CASSLYRGNYGYTF
.,TRBV4-1,.,TRBJ2-4,TGCGCCAGCAGTCAAGACGGGGCAGGGGCGAACATTCAGTACTTC,CASSQDGAGANIQYF
.,TRBV15,.,TRBJ2-7,TGTGCCACCAGCAGAGTTGAAGGGGGGAATGGGGAGCAGTACTTC,CATSRVEGGNGEQYF
TRBD1,TRBV6-5,once,TRBJ1-4,TGTGCCAGCAGCCTCGGACAGGCTAATGAAAAACTGTTTTTT,CASSLGQANEKLFF
.,TRBV15,.,TRBJ1-2,TGTGCCACCAGCAGGGATCTCGGACAGATTAACTATGGCTACACCTTC,CATSRDLGQINYGYTF
TRBD2,TRBV5-6,once,TRBJ2-1,TGTGCCAGCTTCCGCCCCGGGACTAGCGGGAGTTCGTCCTACAATGAGCAGTTCTTC,CASFRPGTSGSSSYNEQFF
TRBD1,TRBV27,once,TRBJ2-1,TGTGCCAGCAGTCCCCTCCCCCTCACCGGGACAGGGAACAATGAGCAGTTCTTC,CASSPLPLTGTGNNEQFF
.,TRBV5-1,.,TRBJ1-4,TGCGCCAGCAGCGTGGGACCGCAGTACAATGAAAAACTGTTTTTT,CASSVGPQYNEKLFF
.,TRBV25-1,once,TRBJ1-1,TGTGCCAGCAGTGTACCCTGGGGCGCAGCTTTCTTT,CASSVPWGAAFF